This TCR beta chain was recovered during a study of identical twins. Study-wide findings and caveats: Invariant T cells like MAIT and iNKT could partly confound the zero-insertion analyses.

The table lists this clonotype with many counts. Its antigen remains unidentified. V trimming: 4 bases; J trimming: 1 base; junction bases outside the gene matches: 8. The CDR3 is 17 amino acids. TCRdb re-analysed the 5' RACE reads in MiXCR, keeping a single row per CDR3 protein. Of about 700,000 distinct CDR3 sequences listed, roughly 6% are singletons. This clonotype was sampled from a man aged 18 to 35 in good health. The chain uses TRBV12-3 or TRBV12-4 and TRBJ2-1; 9 nucleotides align to TRBD2. The sample consisted of naive T cells sorted from blood. CDR3 sequence reads: CASSWGSGRASYNEQFF. The CDR3 DNA reads TGTGCCAGCAGTTGGGGTAGCGGGAGAGCTTCCTACAATGAGCAGTTCTTC.